The 9 T cell receptor beta chains below come from one sample, sequenced in a study of cytomegalovirus exposure and HLA in healthy donors. Primers for the PCR totalled 60 Vbeta and 13 Jbeta. Produced via immunoSEQ multiplex PCR; TCRdb's table is partial and in-frame only. The sample carries around 150,000 clones, roughly 85% recorded once. The sequencing input was PBMCs. These receptors were obtained from a woman in her fifties or sixties in good health and CMV-seronegative.

The chain combines TRBV28 with TRBJ1-1; D might be TRBD1 (5 bases). The CDR3 covers 14 residues. Trimming pared 5 bases from V and 7 bases from J, leaving 17 bases between. In germline, CDR1 is MDHEN, CDR2 SYDVKM. Here the CDR3 reads CASSEMRGAGEAFF. CDR3 DNA sequence: TGTGCCAGCAGTGAAATGAGGGGAGCGGGTGAAGCTTTCTTT.

The chain employs TRBV6-5 and TRBJ1-4; 7 nucleotides match TRBD1. The V segment lost 6 bases and the J segment 5 bases; nucleotides outside the gene matches: 6. The CDR3 loop spans 14 amino acids. CDR1 and CDR2 (germline): MNHEY, SVGAGI. CDR3 in amino acids: CASSRQGRNEKLFF. In DNA, the CDR3 is TGTGCCAGCAGCCGACAGGGTCGAAATGAAAAACTGTTTTTT.

The count of this clone is one. V and J are TRBV5-5 and TRBJ2-7; TRBD1 matches at 9 bases. Germline V gene data show CDR1 as SGHKS and CDR2 as YYEKEE (reference sequence). There are 14 residues in the CDR3. V trimming: 5 bases; J trimming: 1 base; junction bases outside the gene matches: 4. The CDR3 sequence: CASRPGTGSYEQYF. CDR3 nucleotides: TGTGCCAGCAGGCCCGGGACAGGGTCCTACGAGCAGTACTTC.

This clone was found once. The V gene is TRBV27, the J gene TRBJ2-7; a weak D match, TRBD1 (6 bases). Between the trimmed V and J ends, which lost 4 bases and 3 bases, there was a span of 13 bases. Germline V CDR1 and CDR2: MNHEY, SMNVEV (reference sequence). The CDR3 loop spans 14 amino acids. This chain's CDR3 is CASSYRDTLYEQYF. CDR3 in DNA: TGTGCCAGCAGTTACCGGGACACACTCTACGAGCAGTACTTC.

This chain uses TRBV5-1 with TRBJ2-3; 13 bases agree with TRBD2. J lost 4 bases, V lost 0 bases, and 11 bases had no gene match. This CDR3 has 19 residues. Germline V gene sequence: CDR1 SGHRS, CDR2 YFSETQ. CDR3 protein: CASSLGPGLAGIGADTQYF. Here the CDR3 DNA reads TGCGCCAGCAGCTTGGGCCCGGGACTAGCGGGGATCGGGGCAGATACGCAGTATTTT.

The rearrangement uses TRBV4-3 and TRBJ1-5, with D uncertain. The CDR3 has 14 amino acids. Trimming shortened V by 1 base and J by 1 base, and 5 bases separated the two germline ends. Germline lookup yields CDR1 LGHNA and CDR2 YSLEER. In DNA form, the CDR3 reads TGCGCCAGCAGCCAAGGAGGGAGCAATCAGCCCCAGCATTTT. Amino acids: CASSQGGSNQPQHF.

The V and J genes are TRBV4-2 and TRBJ2-2; no reliable D call. The V end lost 4 bases, the J end lost 3 bases, and 9 bases lay between the germline ends. Looked up from germline, CDR1 is LGHNA and CDR2 is YNFKEQ. The length of the CDR3 is 14 residues. CDR3: CASSPAPDTGELFF. The CDR3 nucleotides read TGTGCCAGCAGCCCCGCCCCGGACACCGGGGAGCTGTTTTTT.

In its sample, this clone was seen a few times. The chain links TRBV7-2 to TRBJ2-5, with TRBD2 identical over 7 bases. Trimming took 3 bases from V and 9 from J; bases not matched to a gene: 16. The germline CDR1 and CDR2 sequences are SGHTA and FQGNSA. The CDR3 sequence is 16 residues long. CDR3 loop: CASSFRASAGVGSQYF. CDR3 nucleotides: TGTGCCAGCAGCTTTAGGGCTAGCGCGGGGGTCGGGTCCCAGTACTTC.

The CDR3 region has the DNA TGTGCCAGCAGCAACGACGGGACAGGGGGCCGAAATTCACCCCTCCACTTT. Translating it yields CASSNDGTGGRNSPLHF. The chain recombines TRBV21-1 with TRBJ1-6; no DNA check was done on the table's D call, TRBD1. TRBV21-1 is a known pseudogene. The CDR3 has 17 amino acids.